Listed here are 5 T cell receptor beta chains from one sample, sequenced in a study of PD-L1 blockade in urothelial cancer. Time point given: pretreatment peripheral blood. Clones were sequenced by immunoSEQ multiplex PCR, and TCRdb holds only the in-frame ones, with some missing. The repertoire consists of around 100,000 clones, with around nine tenths occurring once and the leading ten covering roughly 2%. The source material was PBMCs, sampled around atezolizumab (anti-PD-L1) treatment. The receptors were gathered from a man in his 60s with urothelial cancer.

The chain recombines TRBV5-1 with TRBJ2-2, with 10 bases aligning to TRBD1. Germline V gene lookup returns CDR1 SGHRS and CDR2 YFSETQ. Trimming at V came to 3 bases and at J to 7 bases, leaving 6 bases not matched to a gene. The CDR3 spans 15 residues. CDR3 bases: TGCGCCAGCAGCTCCGGACAGGGGGGGATCGGGGAGCTGTTTTTT. Its translation is CASSSGQGGIGELFF. Together with reference TRBV5-1 and TRBJ2-2, the CDR3 gives the full variable domain: KAGVTQTPRYLIKTRGQQVTLSCSPISGHRSVSWYQQTPGQGLQFLFEYFSETQRNKGNFPGRFSGRQFSNSRSEMNVSTLELGDSALYLCASSSGQGGIGELFFGEGSRLTVL.

The V call is TRBV28, the J call TRBJ1-5; D remains unclear. Germline assignment: CDR1 MDHEN and CDR2 SYDVKM. This CDR3 comprises 15 residues. V lost 7 bases to trimming and J lost 7 bases, with 20 bases between them. DNA of the CDR3: TGTGCCAGCAAGTCGGGGTTCTGGAGTCACCAGCCCCAGCATTTT. Translated, it gives CASKSGFWSHQPQHF.

J is TRBJ2-7 and V is TRBV30; D not resolved. V was clipped by 0 bases and J by 3 bases, with 21 bases between them. Germline-derived CDR1 and CDR2 are GTSNPN and SVGIG (reference sequence). The CDR3 is 17 amino acids. The CDR3 loop reads CAWSVRLGTHNFYEQYF. The CDR3 nucleotides read TGTGCCTGGAGTGTACGTTTGGGCACCCATAATTTCTACGAGCAGTACTTC. Variable domain in full (rest from reference TRBV30 and TRBJ2-7): SQTIHQWPATLVQPVGSPLSLECTVEGTSNPNLYWYRQAAGRGLQLLFYSVGIGQISSEVPQNLSASRPQDRQFILSSKKLLLSDSGFYLCAWSVRLGTHNFYEQYFGPGTRLTVT.

The chain recombines TRBV7-2 with TRBJ2-2, with 11 nucleotides matching TRBD2. The V gene end was trimmed by 2 bases and the J gene end by 5 bases; junction bases not matched to a gene: 4. There are 16 residues in the CDR3. Germline-derived CDR1 and CDR2 are SGHTA and FQGNSA. The DNA for the CDR3 is TGTGCCAGCAGCTTAAATAGCGGGGGGGCGACCGGGGAGCTGTTTTTT. Encoded protein: CASSLNSGGATGELFF.

The chain employs TRBV7-9 and TRBJ1-2; no reliable D call. The V and J ends lost 2 bases and 4 bases respectively, with 8 bases between them. The CDR3 sequence is 13 residues long. CDR1 and CDR2 from the germline V gene are SEHNR and FQNEAQ (reference sequence). CDR3 amino acids: CASSLNEGYGYTF. CDR3 sequence (DNA): TGTGCCAGCAGCTTAAATGAGGGCTATGGCTACACCTTC.